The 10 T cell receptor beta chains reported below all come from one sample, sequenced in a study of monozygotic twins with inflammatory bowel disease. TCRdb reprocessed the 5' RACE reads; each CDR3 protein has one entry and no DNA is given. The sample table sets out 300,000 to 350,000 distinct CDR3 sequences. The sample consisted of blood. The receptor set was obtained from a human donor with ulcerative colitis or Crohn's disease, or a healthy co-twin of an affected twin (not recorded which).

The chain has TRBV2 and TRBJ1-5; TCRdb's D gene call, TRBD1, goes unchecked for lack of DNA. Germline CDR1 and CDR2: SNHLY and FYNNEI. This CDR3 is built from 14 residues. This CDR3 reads CASSGTGLNQPQHF.

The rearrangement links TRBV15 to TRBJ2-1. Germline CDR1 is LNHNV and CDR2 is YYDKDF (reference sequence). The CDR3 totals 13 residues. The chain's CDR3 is CATSRDRSRLGFF.

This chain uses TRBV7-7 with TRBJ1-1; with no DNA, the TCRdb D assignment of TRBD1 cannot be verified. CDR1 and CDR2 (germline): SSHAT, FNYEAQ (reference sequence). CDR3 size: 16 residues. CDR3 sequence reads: CASRVRTGPLPAEAFF. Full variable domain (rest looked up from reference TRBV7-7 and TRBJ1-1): GAGVSQSPRYKVTKRGQDVTLRCDPISSHATLYWYQQALGQGPEFLTYFNYEAQPDKSGLPSDRFSAERPEGSISTLTIQRTEQRDSAMYRCASRVRTGPLPAEAFFGQGTRLTVV.

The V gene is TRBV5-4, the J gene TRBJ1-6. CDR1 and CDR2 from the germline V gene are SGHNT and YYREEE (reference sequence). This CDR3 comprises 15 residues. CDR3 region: CASSLRAAFNSPLHF. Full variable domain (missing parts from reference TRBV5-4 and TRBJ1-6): ETGVTQSPTHLIKTRGQQVTLRCSSQSGHNTVSWYQQALGQGPQFIFQYYREEENGRGNFPPRFSGLQFPNYSSELNVNALELDDSALYLCASSLRAAFNSPLHFGNGTRLTVT.

CDR3 protein: CAPSKKTRKEPAGEDGYTF. The chain recombines TRBV10-2 with TRBJ1-2. This CDR3 is 19 amino acids long. From germline, CDR1 is WSHSY and CDR2 SAAADI.

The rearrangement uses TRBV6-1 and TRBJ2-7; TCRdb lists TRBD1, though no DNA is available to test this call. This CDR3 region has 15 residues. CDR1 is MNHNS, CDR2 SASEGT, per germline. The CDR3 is CASISSLPGAYEQYF.

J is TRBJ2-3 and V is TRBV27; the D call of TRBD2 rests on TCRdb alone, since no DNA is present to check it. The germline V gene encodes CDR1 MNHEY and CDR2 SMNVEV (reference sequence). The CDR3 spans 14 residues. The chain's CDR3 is CASSAGLFTDTQYF.

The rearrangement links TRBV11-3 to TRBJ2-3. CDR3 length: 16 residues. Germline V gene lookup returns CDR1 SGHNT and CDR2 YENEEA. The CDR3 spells CASSLGNPTSTDTQYF.

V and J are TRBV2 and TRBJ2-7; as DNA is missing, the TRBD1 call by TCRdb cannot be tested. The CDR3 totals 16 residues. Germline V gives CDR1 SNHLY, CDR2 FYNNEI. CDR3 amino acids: CASRAGGALSSYEQYF.

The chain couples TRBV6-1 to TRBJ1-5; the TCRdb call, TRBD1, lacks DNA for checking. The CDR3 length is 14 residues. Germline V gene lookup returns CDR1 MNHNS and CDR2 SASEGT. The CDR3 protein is CASSEAGGNQPQHF.